This T cell receptor beta chain stems from a study of cytomegalovirus exposure and HLA in healthy donors. Germline-derived CDR1 and CDR2 are MNHNY and SVGAGI (reference sequence). This CDR3 is built from 14 residues. V dropped 4 bases and J dropped 2; count of bases not matched to a gene: 4. In the PCR, 60 Vbeta and 13 Jbeta primers were used. Only in-frame clones appear in the TCRdb table, and some are missing; sequencing was by immunoSEQ multiplex PCR. The repertoire consists of 150,000 to 200,000 clones, with around 68% occurring once and the leading ten covering less than 1.5%. This clone has more than one count but fewer than ten.

The chain carries TRBV6-6 and TRBJ2-7, with TRBD1 identical over 8 bases. Sequenced sample: PBMCs. This receptor was taken from a man aged 50 to 60 in good health and CMV-seronegative. The CDR3 nucleotides are TGTGCCAGCAGTTTGACAGGGGCGGCCTACGAGCAGTACTTC. Translation gives CASSLTGAAYEQYF.